The text below deals with one T cell receptor (beta chain). Cohort allocation depended upon clinical history that participants reported. This entry belongs to a study of blood T cell repertoires in COVID-19. Methods used by the authors: Reference gene primers were amplified, and this amplification served to estimate nucleated cell counts. Generated by immunoSEQ multiplex PCR, the TCRdb table keeps only in-frame clones and is missing some. The V and J calls and the clone size are those of that table, but D and trimming were determined from the DNA. The table includes about 180,000 clones, over 75% detected once. The specimen sequenced was PBMCs or T cells enriched from blood (not recorded which). This receptor was obtained from a human donor with acute COVID-19. The donor label of this sample is uncertain.

The CDR3 bases are TGTGCCAGCAGCCTCGGACAGGGACTCCTTGAGCAGTACTTC. It yields the protein CASSLGQGLLEQYF. The V call is TRBV5-8, the J call TRBJ2-7; the match to TRBD1 covers 8 bases. This CDR3 region has 14 residues. In germline, CDR1 is SGHTS, CDR2 YDEGEE. With V trimmed by 4 bases and J by 7 bases, 10 bases remained unmatched. Variable domain in full (rest from reference TRBV5-8 and TRBJ2-7): EAGVTQSPTHLIKTRGQQATLRCSPISGHTSVYWYQQALGLGLQFLLWYDEGEERNRGNFPPRFSGRQFPNYSSELNVNALELEDSALYLCASSLGQGLLEQYFGPGTRLTVT.